The 10 T cell receptor beta chains below all came from one sample that was sequenced in a study of cytomegalovirus exposure and HLA in healthy donors. The PCR used 60 Vbeta and 13 Jbeta primers. TCRdb keeps only in-frame clones here, not all; method: immunoSEQ multiplex PCR. The data show more than 85,000 clones, roughly a tenth seen once. Sequencing used PBMCs. Receptor source: a man in his fifties in good health and CMV-seropositive.

This clone appeared a few times. The chain combines TRBV30 with TRBJ1-2; the D is unclear. Germline V gives CDR1 GTSNPN, CDR2 SVGIG (reference sequence). The CDR3 has 13 residues. Trimming cost V 5 bases and J 2 bases, with 12 bases left between them. CDR3 protein: CAWGGSKNYGYTF. The CDR3 region has the DNA TGTGCCTGGGGAGGGTCAAAAAACTATGGCTACACCTTC.

The chain combines TRBV27 with TRBJ2-3, with TRBD2 matching over 8 bases. V was pared by 5 bases and J by 2 bases, with 12 bases of the junction left unmatched. The CDR3 totals 17 residues. Germline V gene sequence: CDR1 MNHEY, CDR2 SMNVEV (reference sequence). The CDR3 nucleotides read TGTGCCAGCAGTCTCCTCAATCTAGCGGGCTACACAGATACGCAGTATTTT. Translating gives CASSLLNLAGYTDTQYF.

The V and J genes are TRBV2 and TRBJ2-2; 11 nucleotides line up with TRBD2. The trim removed 4 bases at V and 8 bases at J, leaving 9 bases unmatched. The CDR3 spans 16 residues. The germline CDR1 and CDR2 sequences are SNHLY and FYNNEI. The CDR3 region has the DNA TGTGCCAGCAGTGGACCAGGACTAGCGGGCGTAGGGGAGCTGTTTTTT. Translated, it gives CASSGPGLAGVGELFF.

The chain links TRBV6-1 to TRBJ1-5, with 8 bases identical to TRBD1. Germline trimming cut 6 bases from V and 4 bases from J; bases unmatched to any gene: 5. Looked up from germline, CDR1 is MNHNS and CDR2 is SASEGT. This CDR3 has 14 residues. CDR3 in DNA: TGTGCCAGCAGCGGAGACAGGGGTAATCAGCCCCAGCATTTT. Translated, it gives CASSGDRGNQPQHF.

The J gene is TRBJ2-1, the V gene TRBV28; no clear D gene. The CDR3 length is 10 residues. Deletions cut 7 bases from V and 9 bases from J, with 7 bases between. Germline values: CDR1 MDHEN, CDR2 SYDVKM. For the CDR3, the DNA is TGTGCCAGCATTATCGGTGAGCAGTTCTTC. This translates into CASIIGEQFF. Looking up the rest from reference TRBV28 and TRBJ2-1 gives the full variable domain: DVKVTQSSRYLVKRTGEKVFLECVQDMDHENMFWYRQDPGLGLRLIYFSYDVKMKEKGDIPEGYSVSREKKERFSLILESASTNQTSMYLCASIIGEQFFGPGTRLTVL.

This clone was found a few times. The chain employs TRBV11-2 and TRBJ2-1; 10 bases are a match to TRBD1. V lost 5 bases, J lost 1 base, and 8 bases stayed unmatched. Germline V gene lookup returns CDR1 SGHAT and CDR2 FQNNGV. The CDR3 is made up of 17 amino acids. The CDR3 DNA reads as TGTGCCAGCAGCCTGGTCGCGGGACAGGGGTCCTACAATGAGCAGTTCTTC. Protein: CASSLVAGQGSYNEQFF.

This clone was counted a few times. V gene TRBV20-1 combines with J gene TRBJ2-7; D not resolved. V dropped 2 bases and J dropped 6 bases, with 8 bases sitting between them. This CDR3 is 11 amino acids long. Germline V gives CDR1 DFQATT, CDR2 SNEGSKA (reference sequence). The CDR3, as DNA: TGCAGTGCTAGACTAAAAACCGAGCAGTACTTC. Translated, it gives CSARLKTEQYF.

Details on this clone: One end of the junction fails to match germline, which may point to a read error. The rearrangement joins TRBV9 to TRBJ2-5, with 15 bases that match TRBD2. This CDR3 spans 18 amino acids. Germline V gives CDR1 SGDLS, CDR2 YYNGEE. The CDR3 is CASSEQGLAGGLRENQYF. CDR3 nucleotide sequence: TGTGCCAGCAGCGAGCAAGGACTAGCGGGAGGGCTGAGGGAGAACCAGTACTTC.

This clone appeared a few times. The rearrangement uses TRBV7-2 and TRBJ1-1, with D unclear. V lost 3 bases to trimming and J lost 4 bases, with 12 bases between them. Germline V CDR1 and CDR2: SGHTA, FQGNSA. The CDR3 contains 14 residues. CDR3 bases: TGTGCCAGCAGCTTTGGGCCCTTGGGCACTGAAGCTTTCTTT. This gives the protein CASSFGPLGTEAFF.

This chain uses TRBV5-1 with TRBJ2-1; 8 bases align to TRBD2. The CDR3 has 15 amino acids. The V and J ends lost 8 bases and 5 bases, in that order; junction bases with no gene match: 12. Germline lookup yields CDR1 SGHRS and CDR2 YFSETQ. CDR3: CASKLGAGVDNEQFF. The CDR3 DNA is TGCGCCAGTAAGCTTGGAGCGGGAGTGGACAATGAGCAGTTCTTC.